The rows below give T cell receptor beta chains drawn from one sample of a study of blood T cell repertoires in COVID-19. Here immunoSEQ multiplex PCR was the method, and the copy in TCRdb shows in-frame clones only, minus some. Among about 360,000 clones listed, 75% to 90% were seen once. The sequenced material came from peripheral blood. Source of these receptors: a woman aged 60-75 years with COVID-19, enrolled during active disease. The CDR3 runs from the conserved cysteine through the conserved F or W. A D gene is named only where the DNA matches it firmly. The size entry is marked missing in some rows and otherwise reads once, few, many or a size class.

size | D | J | V | DNA | CDR3
. | . | TRBJ1-2 | TRBV20-1 | TGCAGTGCTAGTGGGGGGCAGGGCTCCGGCTACACCTTC | CSASGGQGSGYTF
. | . | TRBJ2-1 | TRBV12-3/TRBV12-4 | TGTGCCAGCAGTTTAACGACTACGGATGAGCAGTTCTTC | CASSLTTTDEQFF
. | . | TRBJ1-2 | TRBV5-4 | TGTGCCAGCAGCCGTCTCGAGGGGGGGTATAATGGCTACACCTTC | CASSRLEGGYNGYTF
. | . | TRBJ2-5 | TRBV30 | TGTGCCTGGCACAGGTTCCGGGAGACCCAGTACTTC | CAWHRFRETQYF
. | TRBD1 | TRBJ2-3 | TRBV5-4 | TGTGCCAGCAGCCTCCAGGGGGCAACAGATACGCAGTATTTT | CASSLQGATDTQYF
few | TRBD1 | TRBJ2-2 | TRBV19 | TGTGCCAGTAGTACTCAGGGGGCCGGGGAGCTGTTTTTT | CASSTQGAGELFF
once | . | TRBJ1-2 | TRBV5-6 | TGTGCCAGCAGCTTGTTTCCGGGGGGCCCCAATGGCTACACCTTC | CASSLFPGGPNGYTF
. | . | TRBJ2-3 | TRBV5-5 | TGTGCCAGCAGCTTGGCCAGGGCGGGGACAGATACGCAGTATTTT | CASSLARAGTDTQYF
. | TRBD2 | TRBJ2-3 | TRBV9 | TGTGCCAGCAGCGGGAGCGGCGGGGGGTACTCAGATACGCAGTATTTT | CASSGSGGGYSDTQYF
many | TRBD1 | TRBJ2-3 | TRBV29-1 | TGCAGCGTTGAGGTCCGGGACAGGGGGGCAGATACGCAGTATTTT | CSVEVRDRGADTQYF
. | . | TRBJ1-2 | TRBV4-3 | TGCGCCAGCAGCCAAGAAATTGAGGGAGCCGGCTACACCTTC | CASSQEIEGAGYTF
. | . | TRBJ1-6 | TRBV2 | TGTGCCAGCAGTGTTCAAGACAGTAGTTCACCCCTCCACTTT | CASSVQDSSSPLHF
once | TRBD1 | TRBJ1-2 | TRBV6-5 | TGTGCCAGCAGGTCCGGGACAGGGTCCGGCTACACCTTC | CASRSGTGSGYTF
. | . | TRBJ2-7 | TRBV28 | TGTGCCAGCAGTTCGTCAGTGTTTTTCTCCTACGAGCAGTACTTC | CASSSSVFFSYEQYF
. | . | TRBJ2-3 | TRBV25-1 | TGTGCCAGCAGGCTATCCGGGACTTTCACAGATACGCAGTATTTT | CASRLSGTFTDTQYF
. | TRBD2 | TRBJ2-7 | TRBV11-2 | TGTGCCAGCAGCTTAGCGACTAGCGGGGGCCCCGGGGGGTACGAGCAGTACTTC | CASSLATSGGPGGYEQYF
. | . | TRBJ2-7 | TRBV6-5 | TGTGCCAGCAGTTACGCCCGGGACACCCCGTCCTACGAGCAGTACTTC | CASSYARDTPSYEQYF
. | . | TRBJ1-3 | TRBV18 | TGTGCCAGCTCACCAAACCGGAACACCATATATTTT | CASSPNRNTIYF
. | . | TRBJ2-7 | TRBV10-3 | TGTGCCACCACTGGGGGGAACTCCTACGAGCAGTACTTC | CATTGGNSYEQYF
. | . | TRBJ1-6 | TRBV11-2 | TGTGCCAGCAGCTTAGTGTTACCGGGGGGTAATTCACCCCTCCACTTT | CASSLVLPGGNSPLHF
. | . | TRBJ2-2 | TRBV30 | TGTGCCTGGAGTACGGCAGGGGTGGCCGGGGAGCTGTTTTTT | CAWSTAGVAGELFF
. | . | TRBJ1-2 | TRBV20-1 | TGCAGTGCTAGACCAAACTATGGCTACACCTTC | CSARPNYGYTF
. | TRBD1 | TRBJ1-6 | TRBV28 | TGTGCCAGCTGTAGGGACAGGGGAGCCGAGAATTCACCCCTCCACTTT | CASCRDRGAENSPLHF
. | . | TRBJ1-2 | TRBV5-8 | TGTGCCAGCTTCTTGGGAGCTAACTATGGCTACACCTTC | CASFLGANYGYTF
. | TRBD1 | TRBJ1-3 | TRBV30 | TGTGCCTGGGTGGGGCGGACAGGAAAGTTTCGCTCTGGAAACACCATATATTTT | CAWVGRTGKFRSGNTIYF